Only one count was recorded for the clone carrying this T cell receptor (beta chain). These data come from a study of yellow fever vaccine responses in identical twins. V was shortened by 6 bases and J by 2 bases, with 12 bases between the two germline ends. The CDR3 loop spans 13 amino acids. Germline loops: CDR1 SQVTM, CDR2 ANQGSEA. A single record per CDR3 protein comes from TCRdb applying MiXCR to the RT-PCR reads. This sample has about 4,500 distinct CDR3 sequences; roughly 85% occur once, and the top ten carry 2.9%. The TCR comes from a woman between 18 and 30 years old who received the yellow fever vaccine. The material sequenced was T cells from blood (PBMCs), unsorted or a sorted subset (not recorded which), taken before or after yellow fever vaccination (not recorded which). The V gene is TRBV29-1, the J gene TRBJ2-3; tentatively, D is TRBD2 (6 bases). As DNA, the CDR3 is TGCAGCGTGGAGGGCCGATACACAGATACGCAGTATTTT. Translated: CSVEGRYTDTQYF.